This T cell receptor (beta chain) was sequenced during a study of memory CD4+ T cells and cytomegalovirus serostatus. Whole-study context: Healthy Belgian adult donors included about nine CMV-positive and 24 CMV-negative people. Study results and caveats: Each of approximately 70 CMV-associated TCRbeta sequences occurred in one to five individuals.

The V gene lost 0 bases and the J gene lost 7 bases, with 7 bases spanning the gap. There are 14 residues in the CDR3. Germline CDR1 is LNHNV and CDR2 is YYDKDF (reference sequence). Single viable CD3+CD4+CD8-CD45RO+ cells were sorted as the memory CD4+ T cells. After thawing, CD4+ T cells were positively selected. In the original processing: After removing out-of-frame reads, approximately 2.2 million distinct TCRbeta sequences remained. Clones were sequenced by immunoSEQ multiplex PCR, and TCRdb holds only the in-frame ones, with some missing. V, J and clone size are those of that table, while D and trimming were read from the DNA. This table holds about 57,000 clones, approximately 80% found once. As for this clone: Its antigen is as yet unknown.

This clonotype was sampled from an adult in good health and CMV-seronegative. Sequencing used memory CD4+ T cells from blood. V is TRBV15 and J is TRBJ1-6; a weak D match, TRBD1 (6 bases). Written as DNA, the CDR3 is TGTGCCACCAGCAGAGACAGGGGCAATTCACCCCTCCACTTT. The encoded protein is CATSRDRGNSPLHF.